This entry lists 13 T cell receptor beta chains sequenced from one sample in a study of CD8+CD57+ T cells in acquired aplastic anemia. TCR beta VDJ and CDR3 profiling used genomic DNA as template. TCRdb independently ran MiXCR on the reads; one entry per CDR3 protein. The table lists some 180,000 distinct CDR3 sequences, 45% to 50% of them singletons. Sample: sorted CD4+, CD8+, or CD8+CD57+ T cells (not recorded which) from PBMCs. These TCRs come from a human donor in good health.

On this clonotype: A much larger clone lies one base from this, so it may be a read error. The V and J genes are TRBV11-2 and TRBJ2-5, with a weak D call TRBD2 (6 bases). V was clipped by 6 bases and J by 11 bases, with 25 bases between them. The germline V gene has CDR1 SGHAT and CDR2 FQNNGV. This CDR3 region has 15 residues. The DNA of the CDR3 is TGTGCCAGCAGTCAAAGGCTAGGGAGGCCCTACGGGCAGTACTTC. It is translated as CASSQRLGRPYGQYF. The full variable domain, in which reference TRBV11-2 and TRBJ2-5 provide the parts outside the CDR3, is EAGVAQSPRYKIIEKRQSVAFWCNPISGHATLYWYQQILGQGPKLLIQFQNNGVVDDSQLPKDRFSAERLKGVDSTLKIQPAKLEDSAVYLCASSQRLGRPYGQYFGPGTRLLVL.

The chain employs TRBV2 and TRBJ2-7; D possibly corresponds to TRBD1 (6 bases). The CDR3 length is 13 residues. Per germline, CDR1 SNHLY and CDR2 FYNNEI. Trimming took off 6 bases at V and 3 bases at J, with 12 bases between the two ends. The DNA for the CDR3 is TGTGCCAGCAGCGGAGGACAGTACTACGAGCAGTACTTC. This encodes CASSGGQYYEQYF.

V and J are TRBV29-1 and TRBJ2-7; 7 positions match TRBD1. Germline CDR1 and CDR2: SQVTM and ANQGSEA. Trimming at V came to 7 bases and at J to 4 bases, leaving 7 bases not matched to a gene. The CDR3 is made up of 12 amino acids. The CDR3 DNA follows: TGCAGCGCCGGGGTCAGGGGGTACGAGCAGTACTTC. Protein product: CSAGVRGYEQYF.

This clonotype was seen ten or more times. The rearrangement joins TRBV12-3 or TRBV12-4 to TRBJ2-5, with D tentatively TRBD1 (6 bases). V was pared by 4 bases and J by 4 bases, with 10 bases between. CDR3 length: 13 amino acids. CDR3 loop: CASSSRGGETQYF. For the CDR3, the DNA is TGTGCCAGCAGTTCCAGGGGCGGAGAGACCCAGTACTTC.

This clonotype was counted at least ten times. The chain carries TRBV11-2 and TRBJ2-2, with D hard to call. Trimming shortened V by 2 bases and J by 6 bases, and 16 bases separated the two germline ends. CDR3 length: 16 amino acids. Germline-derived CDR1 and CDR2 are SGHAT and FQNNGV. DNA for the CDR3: TGTGCCAGCAGCTTAAACCCAACGAAAGTGGCCGGGGAGCTGTTTTTT. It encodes CASSLNPTKVAGELFF.

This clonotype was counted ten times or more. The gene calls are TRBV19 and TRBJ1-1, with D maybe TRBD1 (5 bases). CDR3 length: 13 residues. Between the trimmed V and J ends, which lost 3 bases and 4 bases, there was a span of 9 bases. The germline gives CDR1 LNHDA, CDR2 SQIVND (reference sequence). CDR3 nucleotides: TGTGCCAGTAGTATGCAGGGAATCACTGAAGCTTTCTTT. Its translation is CASSMQGITEAFF.

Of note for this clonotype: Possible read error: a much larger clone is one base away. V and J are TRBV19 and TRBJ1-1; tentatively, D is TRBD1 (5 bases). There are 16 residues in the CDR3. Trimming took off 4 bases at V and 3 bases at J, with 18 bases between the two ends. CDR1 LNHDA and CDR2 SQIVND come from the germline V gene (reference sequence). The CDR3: CASSRFGRARYTEAFF. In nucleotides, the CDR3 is TGTGCCAGTAGTAGATTCGGCAGGGCGCGGTACACTGAAGCTTTCTTT.

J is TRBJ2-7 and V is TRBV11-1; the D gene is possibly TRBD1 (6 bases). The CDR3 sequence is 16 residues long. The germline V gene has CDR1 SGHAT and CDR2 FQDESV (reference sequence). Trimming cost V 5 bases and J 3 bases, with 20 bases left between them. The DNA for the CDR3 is TGTGCCAGCAGCCCAACCTCCCAGGGGATTCGCTACGAGCAGTACTTC. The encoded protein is CASSPTSQGIRYEQYF. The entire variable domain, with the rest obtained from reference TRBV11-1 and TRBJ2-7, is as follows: EAEVAQSPRYKITEKSQAVAFWCDPISGHATLYWYRQILGQGPELLVQFQDESVVDDSQLPKDRFSAERLKGVDSTLKIQPAELGDSAMYLCASSPTSQGIRYEQYFGPGTRLTVT.

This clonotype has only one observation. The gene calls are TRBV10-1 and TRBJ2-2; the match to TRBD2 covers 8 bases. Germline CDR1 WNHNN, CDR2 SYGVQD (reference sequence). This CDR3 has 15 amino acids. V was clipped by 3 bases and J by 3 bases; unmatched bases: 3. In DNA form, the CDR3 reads TGCGCCAGCAGTGAAACGGGGGGGCACACCGGGGAGCTGTTTTTT. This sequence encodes CASSETGGHTGELFF.

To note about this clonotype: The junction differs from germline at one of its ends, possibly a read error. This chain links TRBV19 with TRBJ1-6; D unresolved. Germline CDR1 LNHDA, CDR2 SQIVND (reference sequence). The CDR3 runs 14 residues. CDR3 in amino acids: CASSGVSPDSPLNF. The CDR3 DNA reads TGTGCCAGTAGTGGGGTCTCTCCCGACTCACCCCTCAACTTT.

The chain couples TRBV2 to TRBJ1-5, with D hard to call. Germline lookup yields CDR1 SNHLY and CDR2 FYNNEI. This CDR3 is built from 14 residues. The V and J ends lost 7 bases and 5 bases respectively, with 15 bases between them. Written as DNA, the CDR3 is TGTGCCAGCAAGGGAGAGCTATGGTATCAGCCCCAGCATTTT. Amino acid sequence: CASKGELWYQPQHF.

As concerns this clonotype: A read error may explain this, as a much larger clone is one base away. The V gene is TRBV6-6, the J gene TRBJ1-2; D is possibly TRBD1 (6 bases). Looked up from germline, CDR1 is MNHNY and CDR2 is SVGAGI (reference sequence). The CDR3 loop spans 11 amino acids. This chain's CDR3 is CATGSSYGYTF. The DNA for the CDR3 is TGTGCGACAGGTTCGAGCTATGGCTACACCTTC.

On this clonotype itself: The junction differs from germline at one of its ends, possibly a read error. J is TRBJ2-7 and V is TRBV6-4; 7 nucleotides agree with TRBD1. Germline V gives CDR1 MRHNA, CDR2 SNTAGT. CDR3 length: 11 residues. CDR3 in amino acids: CARQGGYEQYF. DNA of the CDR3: TGCGCCAGACAGGGTGGCTACGAGCAGTACTTC.